This T cell receptor beta chain was identified during a study of blood T cell repertoires in COVID-19. Study information: The samples span acute and convalescent COVID-19 from the United States, Italy and Spain. From T cells, B-cell-depleted T cells, or PBMCs came the material, which was cDNA or gDNA.

Between the trimmed V and J ends, which lost 4 bases and 2 bases, there was a span of 15 bases. The CDR3 loop spans 16 amino acids. Germline lookup yields CDR1 MNHNS and CDR2 SASEGT. Authors' data handling: Amplification with reference gene primers provided the estimates of nucleated cell counts. The protocol was immunoSEQ multiplex PCR, while the TCRdb copy is restricted to in-frame clones and leaves out a portion. V and J calls and clone size are as listed in that table; D and trimming were resolved from the DNA. There are about 490,000 clones in the sample; over 75% occur only once, and more than 3% lies in the top ten.

The sample consisted of peripheral blood. The rearrangement uses TRBV6-1 and TRBJ1-3; perhaps TRBD1 as D (6 bases). The sequence was collected from a human donor in a cohort sampled during active COVID-19. CDR3 coding DNA: TGTGCCAGCAGTGCCCAGGACAGAGCGGCTGGAAACACCATATATTTT. This translates into CASSAQDRAAGNTIYF.